The 17 T cell receptor beta chains listed next were all sequenced from one sample in a study of OX40 agonist ivuxolimab in advanced cancers. The library was obtained by the immunoSEQ multiplex PCR assay. Not all clones reach the TCRdb copy of this immuneACCESS table, which keeps in-frame sequences only. Checked studies attribute under half of the gap to unresolved V genes and leave the rest unexplained. This sample holds roughly 72,000 clones; about 85% were observed only once. More than 4% of the sample lies in the top ten. This sample comprised CD4+ or CD8+ T cells sorted from blood, obtained in a trial of the OX40 agonist ivuxolimab. These receptors came from an adult with an advanced solid tumor such as melanoma, head and neck, liver or kidney cancer.

J is TRBJ1-5 and V is TRBV6-6, with TRBD1 identical over 8 bases. In germline, CDR1 is MNHNY, CDR2 SVGAGI (reference sequence). CDR3 length: 15 amino acids. V trimming: 5 bases; J trimming: 5 bases; junction bases outside the gene matches: 8. The CDR3 nucleotides are TGTGCCAGCAGTCCCGGACAGGGTAGGGATCAGCCCCAGCATTTT. Its translation is CASSPGQGRDQPQHF.

This clone was picked up one time. This chain connects TRBV20-1 to TRBJ2-7; a possible D gene is TRBD1 (5 bases). The germline V gene encodes CDR1 DFQATT and CDR2 SNEGSKA (reference sequence). The ends were cut back, 6 bases at V and 7 bases at J, with 13 bases in the middle. This CDR3 is 11 amino acids long. CDR3 in amino acids: CSAERGGEQYF. The CDR3 DNA sequence: TGCAGTGCAGAAAGGGGTGGAGAGCAGTACTTC.

This sequence joins TRBV21-1 and TRBJ2-4; the D call TRBD1 from the table was never checked on the DNA. TRBV21-1 is a recognized pseudogene. CDR3 size: 18 residues. CDR3 loop: CASSINNRDRVAKNIQYF. In DNA, the CDR3 is TGTGCCAGCAGCATCAATAATCGAGACAGGGTAGCCAAAAACATTCAGTACTTC.

This clone was counted between two and nine times. This rearrangement joins TRBV15 to TRBJ2-2; possible D gene TRBD1, 6 bases. Germline CDR1 is LNHNV and CDR2 is YYDKDF (reference sequence). The CDR3 loop spans 14 amino acids. The germline V and J ends were trimmed by 5 bases and 4 bases, with 11 bases remaining between them. The CDR3 is CATSGGHFTGELFF. CDR3 nucleotide sequence: TGTGCCACCAGCGGGGGACATTTCACCGGGGAGCTGTTTTTT.

This chain joins TRBV18 and TRBJ2-1; 12 nucleotides align to TRBD1. The length of the CDR3 is 15 residues. Germline V CDR1 and CDR2: KGHSH, LQKENI. Unmatched junction bases numbered 4, after V lost 2 bases and J lost 8 bases. In DNA, the CDR3 is TGTGCCAGCTCACCAGCGGGACAGGGGGCGTATGAGCAGTTCTTC. It yields the protein CASSPAGQGAYEQFF.

This chain joins TRBV11-3 and TRBJ2-1; TRBD1 agrees at 7 bases. The J segment lost 1 base and the V segment lost 0 bases, leaving 0 bases of the junction unmatched. Germline CDR1 reads SGHNT; CDR2 reads YENEEA. This CDR3 has 15 residues. The CDR3 nucleotides read TGTGCCAGCAGCTTAGAACAGGGGTCCTACAATGAGCAGTTCTTC. This sequence encodes CASSLEQGSYNEQFF.

This clone showed up just a few times. The chain links TRBV6-5 to TRBJ1-2, with 8 bases fitting TRBD1. Germline lookup yields CDR1 MNHEY and CDR2 SVGAGI. V shed 4 bases, J shed 8 bases, and the junction held 9 bases outside the gene matches. The length of the CDR3 is 14 residues. This chain's CDR3 is CASSSPGQVYGYTF. CDR3 coding DNA: TGTGCCAGCAGTTCCCCGGGACAGGTATACGGCTACACCTTC.

This rearrangement joins TRBV7-9 to TRBJ1-4; possibly TRBD1 for D (6 bases). CDR3 length: 12 residues. CDR1 is SEHNR, CDR2 FQNEAQ, per germline (reference sequence). V lost 5 bases and J lost 7, with 8 bases in between. CDR3 residues: CASSPQGEKLFF. CDR3 nucleotide sequence: TGTGCCAGCAGCCCACAGGGTGAAAAACTGTTTTTT.

The chain uses TRBV29-1 and TRBJ1-2; the D is unclear. V was pared by 3 bases and J by 3 bases, with 11 bases between. Germline V gene lookup returns CDR1 SQVTM and CDR2 ANQGSEA. The CDR3 consists of 13 residues. CDR3 DNA: TGCAGCGTTGATAGCACCGGGGACTATGGCTACACCTTC. It specifies CSVDSTGDYGYTF.

The chain joins TRBV5-1 to TRBJ2-3; D might be TRBD1 or TRBD2, each matching 5 bases. The V and J ends lost 4 bases and 3 bases respectively, with 18 bases between them. Germline CDR1 SGHRS, CDR2 YFSETQ. This CDR3 contains 16 residues. Written as DNA, the CDR3 is TGCGCCAGCAGCCCCGGGACGCCTGGGTCGACAGATACGCAGTATTTT. Translated: CASSPGTPGSTDTQYF.

V usage is TRBV5-1 and J usage is TRBJ1-2; D is unclear. The CDR3 has 13 residues. From germline, CDR1 is SGHRS and CDR2 YFSETQ. V lost 0 bases and J 2 bases, leaving 5 bases between the germline ends. The CDR3 nucleotides are TGCGCCAGCAGCTTGGATACCAACTATGGCTACACCTTC. Translation gives CASSLDTNYGYTF.

The V and J genes are TRBV6-6 and TRBJ2-3; D is undetermined. The germline CDR1 and CDR2 sequences are MNHNY and SVGAGI (reference sequence). V lost 7 bases, J lost 0 bases, and 11 bases lay in between. The CDR3 is 14 amino acids. In DNA, the CDR3 is TGTGCCAGCATCCCATTGGGGAGCACAGATACGCAGTATTTT. Protein sequence: CASIPLGSTDTQYF.

The V call is TRBV9, the J call TRBJ1-2, with 9 nucleotides matching TRBD1. The CDR3 spans 15 residues. Germline values: CDR1 SGDLS, CDR2 YYNGEE. The V gene end was trimmed by 4 bases and the J gene end by 4 bases; junction bases not matched to a gene: 8. CDR3 loop: CASSIAGTGTYGYTF. In nucleotides, the CDR3 is TGTGCCAGCAGCATAGCCGGGACAGGGACCTATGGCTACACCTTC.

Within the sample, this clone is medium-sized. J is TRBJ1-1 and V is TRBV19, with D tentatively TRBD1 (5 bases). Per germline, CDR1 LNHDA and CDR2 SQIVND (reference sequence). The CDR3 contains 13 residues. Trimming stripped 3 bases from V and 4 bases from J, with 9 bases between. CDR3 in DNA: TGTGCCAGTAGTATGGGGGTCGGCACTGAAGCTTTCTTT. Protein sequence: CASSMGVGTEAFF.

The chain combines TRBV5-3 with TRBJ2-3; 9 bases map to TRBD2. TRBV5-3 is known as an ORF, though its function is uncertain. V shed 1 base, J shed 3 bases, and the junction held 3 bases outside the gene matches. This CDR3 region has 15 residues. The CDR3 here is CARSLNAGGTDTQYF. Written as DNA, the CDR3 is TGTGCCAGAAGCTTGAACGCGGGAGGGACAGATACGCAGTATTTT.

This chain uses TRBV4-1 with TRBJ2-3; no definite D call. The V end lost 4 bases, the J end lost 6 bases, and 17 bases lay between the germline ends. Germline values: CDR1 MGHRA, CDR2 YSYEKL. This CDR3 has 15 amino acids. This CDR3 reads CASSPLWAESDTQYF. For the CDR3, the DNA is TGCGCCAGCAGCCCCCTCTGGGCAGAGAGCGATACGCAGTATTTT.

The chain is built from TRBV18 and TRBJ2-7; D gene ambiguous. Germline CDR1 is KGHSH and CDR2 is LQKENI. V lost 3 bases and J lost 1, with 7 bases in between. The CDR3 length is 13 residues. CDR3 nucleotides: TGTGCCAGCTCACCCGGCGGATCCTACGAGCAGTACTTC. As protein: CASSPGGSYEQYF.